The 17 T cell receptor beta chains in this list originate from one sample, sequenced in a study of T-cell reconstitution after alpha-beta-depleted transplantation in children. For TCRbeta, the library was prepared with unique molecular identifiers. TCRdb ran MiXCR on the PCR reads and lists one entry per CDR3 protein. In the table there are hundreds of thousands of distinct CDR3 sequences, roughly 13% of which are singletons. The sequencing used PBMCs, mostly from graft donor cells, collected 360 days after TCRalphabeta/CD19-depleted stem cell transplant. Source of these receptors: a male patient between 10 and 17 years old who had a stem cell transplant for acute myeloid leukemia, so the T cells may come from the graft donor.

This clonotype appeared a few times. The CDR3 reads CASSLLTGPVGTDTQYF. Here the CDR3 DNA reads TGTGCCAGCAGTTTACTAACAGGACCAGTAGGTACAGATACGCAGTATTTT. The V and J genes are TRBV28 and TRBJ2-3, with D possibly matching TRBD1 (5 bases). V was pared by 2 bases and J by 3 bases, with 18 bases between. The germline CDR1 and CDR2 sequences are MDHEN and SYDVKM. This CDR3 comprises 17 residues.

The CDR3 is CASNRGGDEQYF. For the CDR3, the DNA is TGTGCCTCCAACAGGGGTGGGGACGAGCAGTACTTC. The chain uses TRBV19 and TRBJ2-7, with 7 bases aligning to TRBD1. The CDR3 has 12 amino acids. Unmatched junction bases numbered 9, after V lost 11 bases and J lost 5 bases. Germline CDR1 and CDR2: LNHDA and SQIVND (reference sequence).

The V gene is TRBV4-1, the J gene TRBJ1-2, with 8 bases lining up with TRBD1. The CDR3 has 18 amino acids. Germline V lookup: CDR1 MGHRA, CDR2 YSYEKL. V lost 0 bases and J lost 0; bases outside the gene matches: 9. The CDR3 here is CASSQETTGAMTNYGYTF. The CDR3 nucleotides read TGCGCCAGCAGCCAAGAAACGACAGGGGCGATGACTAACTATGGCTACACCTTC.

The chain couples TRBV20-1 to TRBJ2-3, with no clear D. Trimming pared 3 bases from V and 6 bases from J, leaving 13 bases between. This CDR3 is 13 amino acids long. Looked up from germline, CDR1 is DFQATT and CDR2 is SNEGSKA (reference sequence). CDR3 DNA: TGCAGTGCTAGGGGGAACCCTCTTGATACGCAGTATTTT. It codes for CSARGNPLDTQYF.

This clonotype has just a few counts. V is TRBV4-3 and J is TRBJ2-6; D is uncertain. Trimming removed 4 bases at V and 4 bases at J, with 11 bases between. This CDR3 comprises 15 residues. Germline V gives CDR1 LGHNA, CDR2 YSLEER. The CDR3 coding sequence is TGCGCCAGCAGCCCTGTCCTTTACGGGGCCAACGTCCTGACTTTC. Its protein product is CASSPVLYGANVLTF.

The chain couples TRBV28 to TRBJ2-5, with D perhaps TRBD2 (6 bases). The V gene lost 6 bases and the J gene lost 9 bases, with 11 bases spanning the gap. Germline values: CDR1 MDHEN, CDR2 SYDVKM. The CDR3 has 11 amino acids. The CDR3 DNA reads as TGTGCCAGCAGACGCGGGGCCGCCCAGTACTTC. Its translation is CASRRGAAQYF.

Only a few counts were recorded for this clonotype. The rearrangement joins TRBV20-1 to TRBJ2-7, with 9 bases identical to TRBD1. V dropped 1 base and J dropped 13; count of bases not matched to a gene: 5. Germline loops: CDR1 DFQATT, CDR2 SNEGSKA (reference sequence). The CDR3 is 11 residues long. For the CDR3, the DNA is TGCAGTGCTAGAGTAACAGGGGGCTTATACTTC. Translated: CSARVTGGLYF.

This clonotype was seen repeatedly, ten times or more. The V and J genes are TRBV28 and TRBJ2-7, with 10 bases fitting TRBD1. V dropped 6 bases and J dropped 0; count of bases not matched to a gene: 14. The CDR3 is made up of 18 amino acids. Germline V CDR1 and CDR2: MDHEN, SYDVKM. Here the CDR3 reads CASSFQTGGIFFSYEQYF. In DNA form, the CDR3 reads TGTGCCAGCAGCTTCCAGACAGGGGGCATTTTCTTCTCCTACGAGCAGTACTTC.

This clonotype was observed a handful of times. This chain joins TRBV28 and TRBJ2-7; 10 bases are a match to TRBD1. The CDR3 has 18 amino acids. Germline V gene lookup returns CDR1 MDHEN and CDR2 SYDVKM. Losses at the gene ends were 6 bases for V and 1 base for J; bases not matched to a gene: 15. In nucleotides, the CDR3 is TGTGCCAGCAGCTACCCGCCGGGTGGGACAGGGGTTTCCTACGAGCAGTACTTC. Protein sequence: CASSYPPGGTGVSYEQYF.

This clonotype was seen only a few times. V usage is TRBV5-1 and J usage is TRBJ2-1, with a tentative D call TRBD2 (5 bases). The CDR3 extends over 16 amino acids. Germline V gene lookup returns CDR1 SGHRS and CDR2 YFSETQ. The V gene lost 1 base and the J gene lost 0 bases, with 11 bases spanning the gap. In nucleotides, the CDR3 is TGCGCCAGCAGCTTGCGTAGTCGGGGCTCCTACAATGAGCAGTTCTTC. Encoded protein: CASSLRSRGSYNEQFF.

The table lists this clonotype with a few counts. Here the CDR3 reads CSARGTGGGQFF. The CDR3 DNA sequence: TGCAGTGCTCGAGGGACAGGGGGCGGGCAGTTCTTC. The chain links TRBV20-1 to TRBJ2-1; TRBD1 agrees at 12 bases. Germline values: CDR1 DFQATT, CDR2 SNEGSKA (reference sequence). After removal of 5 bases from V and 12 bases from J, the junction contained 5 bases not matched to a gene. The CDR3 sequence is 12 residues long.

This clonotype was observed a few times. The chain couples TRBV14 to TRBJ1-6; no definite D call. Germline CDR1 SGHDN, CDR2 FVKESK. This CDR3 contains 12 residues. V lost 3 bases, J lost 7 bases, and 4 bases lay in between. CDR3 bases: TGTGCCAGCAGCCATCCCAATTCACCCCTCCACTTT. As protein: CASSHPNSPLHF.

The J gene is TRBJ2-3, the V gene TRBV20-1; 10 nucleotides match TRBD2. The CDR3 extends over 13 amino acids. Germline values: CDR1 DFQATT, CDR2 SNEGSKA (reference sequence). CDR3 coding DNA: TGCATCGCTAGCGGGAGTGTTGCAGATACGCAGTATTTT. Encoded protein: CIASGSVADTQYF.

The rearrangement uses TRBV7-3 and TRBJ2-3, with 9 bases identical to TRBD2. After removal of 0 bases from V and 4 bases from J, the junction contained 8 bases not matched to a gene. Germline CDR1 and CDR2: SGHTA and FQGTGA. The CDR3 consists of 17 residues. The CDR3 sequence: CASSLTGAGGGADTQYF. In DNA form, the CDR3 reads TGTGCCAGCAGCTTAACTGGAGCGGGAGGAGGGGCAGATACGCAGTATTTT. The whole variable domain, filled in from reference TRBV7-3 and TRBJ2-3, reads GAGVSQTPSNKVTEKGKYVELRCDPISGHTALYWYRQSLGQGPEFLIYFQGTGAADDSGLPNDRFFAVRPEGSVSTLKIQRTERGDSAVYLCASSLTGAGGGADTQYFGPGTRLTVL.

This clonotype was seen more than once but under ten times. The chain recombines TRBV7-9 with TRBJ1-6; 7 positions match TRBD1. CDR3 size: 16 residues. The J segment lost 10 bases and the V segment lost 4 bases, leaving 13 bases of the junction unmatched. The germline V gene has CDR1 SEHNR and CDR2 FQNEAQ (reference sequence). The CDR3 DNA reads TGTGCCAGCAGCTCCAGGGGGGAGGGGGTGGTATCACCCCTCCACTTT. Residues: CASSSRGEGVVSPLHF.

This chain connects TRBV3-1 to TRBJ1-4; D is uncertain. The CDR3 loop spans 14 amino acids. CDR1 and CDR2 (germline): LGHDT, YNNKEL (reference sequence). The V end was cut by 5 bases, the J end by 8 bases, with 15 bases between. CDR3 residues: CASSGMVGREKLFF. The CDR3 coding sequence is TGTGCCAGCAGCGGGATGGTAGGGCGCGAAAAACTGTTTTTT.

There are a few counts of this clonotype. The J gene is TRBJ2-3, the V gene TRBV29-1; 8 bases match TRBD2. Germline V gene sequence: CDR1 SQVTM, CDR2 ANQGSEA. The CDR3 extends over 15 amino acids. Trimming at V came to 5 bases and at J to 2 bases, leaving 9 bases not matched to a gene. CDR3 nucleotides: TGCAGCGTTTTCGTACTAGCGGCCCCCACAGATACGCAGTATTTT. Protein sequence: CSVFVLAAPTDTQYF.